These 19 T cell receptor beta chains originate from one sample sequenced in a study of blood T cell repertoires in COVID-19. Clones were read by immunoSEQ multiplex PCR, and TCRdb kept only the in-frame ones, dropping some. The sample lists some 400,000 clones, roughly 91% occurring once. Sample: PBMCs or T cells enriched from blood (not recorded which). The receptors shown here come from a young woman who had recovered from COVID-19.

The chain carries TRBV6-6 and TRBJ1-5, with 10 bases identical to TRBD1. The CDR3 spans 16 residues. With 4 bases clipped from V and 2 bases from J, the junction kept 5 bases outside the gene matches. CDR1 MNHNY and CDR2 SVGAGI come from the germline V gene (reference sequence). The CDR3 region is CASSLGQGIRNQPQHF. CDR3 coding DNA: TGTGCCAGCAGTTTGGGACAGGGGATTCGCAATCAGCCCCAGCATTTT.

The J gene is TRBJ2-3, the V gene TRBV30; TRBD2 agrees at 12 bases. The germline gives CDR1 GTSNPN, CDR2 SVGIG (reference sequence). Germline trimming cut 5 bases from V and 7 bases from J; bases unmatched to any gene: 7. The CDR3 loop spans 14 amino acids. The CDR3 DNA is TGTGCCTGGCTACTAGCGGGGGGCGGCAATACGCAGTATTTT. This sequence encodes CAWLLAGGGNTQYF.

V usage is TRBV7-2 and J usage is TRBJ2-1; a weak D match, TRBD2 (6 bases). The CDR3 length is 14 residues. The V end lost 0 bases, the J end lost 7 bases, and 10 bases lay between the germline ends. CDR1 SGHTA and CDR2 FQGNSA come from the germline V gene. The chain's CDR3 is CASSLARRGNEQFF. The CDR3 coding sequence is TGTGCCAGCAGCTTAGCCCGTCGGGGGAATGAGCAGTTCTTC.

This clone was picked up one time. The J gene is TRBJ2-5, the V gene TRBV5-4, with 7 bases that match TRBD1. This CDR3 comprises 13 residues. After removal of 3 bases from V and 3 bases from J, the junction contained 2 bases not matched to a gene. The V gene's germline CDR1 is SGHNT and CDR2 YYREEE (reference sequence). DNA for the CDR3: TGTGCCAGCAGCTCCGGGACAGAAGAGACCCAGTACTTC. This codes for CASSSGTEETQYF. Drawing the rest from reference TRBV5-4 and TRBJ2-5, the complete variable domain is ETGVTQSPTHLIKTRGQQVTLRCSSQSGHNTVSWYQQALGQGPQFIFQYYREEENGRGNFPPRFSGLQFPNYSSELNVNALELDDSALYLCASSSGTEETQYFGPGTRLLVL.

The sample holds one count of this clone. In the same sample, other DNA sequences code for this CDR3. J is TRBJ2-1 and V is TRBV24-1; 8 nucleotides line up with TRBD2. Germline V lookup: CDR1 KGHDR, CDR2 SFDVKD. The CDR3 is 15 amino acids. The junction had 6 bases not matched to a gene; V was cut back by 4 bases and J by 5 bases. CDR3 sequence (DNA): TGTGCCACCAGTGACCCCAGCGGGGGCGACAATGAGCAGTTCTTC. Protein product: CATSDPSGGDNEQFF.

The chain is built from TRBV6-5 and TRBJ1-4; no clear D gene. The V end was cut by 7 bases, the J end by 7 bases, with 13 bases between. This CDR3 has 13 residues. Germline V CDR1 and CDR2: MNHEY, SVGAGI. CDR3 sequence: CASTGELGEKLFF. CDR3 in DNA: TGTGCCAGCACCGGGGAGCTGGGTGAAAAACTGTTTTTT.

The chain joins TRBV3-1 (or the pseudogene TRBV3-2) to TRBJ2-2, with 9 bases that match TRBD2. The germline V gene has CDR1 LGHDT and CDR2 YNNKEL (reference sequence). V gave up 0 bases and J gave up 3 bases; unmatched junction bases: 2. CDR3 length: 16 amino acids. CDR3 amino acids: CASSQEAGGDTGELFF. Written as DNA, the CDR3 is TGTGCCAGCAGCCAAGAGGCGGGGGGGGACACCGGGGAGCTGTTTTTT.

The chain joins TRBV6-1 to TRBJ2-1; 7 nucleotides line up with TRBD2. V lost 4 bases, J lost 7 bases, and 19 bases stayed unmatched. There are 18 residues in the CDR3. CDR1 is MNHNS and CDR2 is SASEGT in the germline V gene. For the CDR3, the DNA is TGTGCCAGCAGTGCTAAAGGGAACAGCGGGAAGGTTTTTAATGAGCAGTTCTTC. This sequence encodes CASSAKGNSGKVFNEQFF.

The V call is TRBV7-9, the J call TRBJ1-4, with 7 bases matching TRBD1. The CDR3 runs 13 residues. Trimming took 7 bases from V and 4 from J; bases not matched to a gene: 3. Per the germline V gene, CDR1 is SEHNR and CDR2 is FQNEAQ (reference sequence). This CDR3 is CASTGGSNEKLFF. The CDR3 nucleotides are TGTGCCAGCACAGGGGGTAGTAATGAAAAACTGTTTTTT.

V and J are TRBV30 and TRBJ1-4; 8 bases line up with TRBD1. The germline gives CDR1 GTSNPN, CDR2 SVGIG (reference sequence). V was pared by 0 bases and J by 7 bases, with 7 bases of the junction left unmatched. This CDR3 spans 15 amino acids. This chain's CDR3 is CAWSVQQGAGEKLFF. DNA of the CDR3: TGTGCCTGGAGTGTACAGCAGGGGGCGGGTGAAAAACTGTTTTTT.

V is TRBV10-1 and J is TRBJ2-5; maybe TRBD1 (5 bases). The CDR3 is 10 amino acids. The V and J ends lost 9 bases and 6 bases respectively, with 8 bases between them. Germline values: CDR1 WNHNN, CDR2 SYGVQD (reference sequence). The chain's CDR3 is CASAGKTQYF. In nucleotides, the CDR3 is TGCGCCAGTGCAGGGAAGACCCAGTACTTC.

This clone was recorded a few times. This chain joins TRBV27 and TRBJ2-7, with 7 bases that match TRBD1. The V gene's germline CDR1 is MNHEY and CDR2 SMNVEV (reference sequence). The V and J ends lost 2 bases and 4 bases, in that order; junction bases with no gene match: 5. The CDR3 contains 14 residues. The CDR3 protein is CASSLRDRQYEQYF. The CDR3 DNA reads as TGTGCCAGCAGTTTAAGGGACAGACAATACGAGCAGTACTTC.

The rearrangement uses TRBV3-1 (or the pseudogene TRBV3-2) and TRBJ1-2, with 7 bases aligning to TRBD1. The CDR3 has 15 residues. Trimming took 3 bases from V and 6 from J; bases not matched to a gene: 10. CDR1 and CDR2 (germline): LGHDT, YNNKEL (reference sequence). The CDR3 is CASSHLDRDRNGYTF. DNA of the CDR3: TGTGCCAGCAGCCACCTCGACAGGGATCGTAATGGCTACACCTTC.

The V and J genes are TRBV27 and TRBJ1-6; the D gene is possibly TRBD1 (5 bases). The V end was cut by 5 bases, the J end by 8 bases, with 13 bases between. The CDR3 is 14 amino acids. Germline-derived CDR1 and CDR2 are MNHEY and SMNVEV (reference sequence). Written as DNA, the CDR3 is TGTGCCAGCAGTCTGACAGTTGAATATTCACCCCTCCACTTT. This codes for CASSLTVEYSPLHF.

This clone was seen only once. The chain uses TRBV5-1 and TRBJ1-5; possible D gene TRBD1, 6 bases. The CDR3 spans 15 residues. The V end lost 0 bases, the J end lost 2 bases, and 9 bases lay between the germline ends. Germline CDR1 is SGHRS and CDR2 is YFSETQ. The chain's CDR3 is CASSLDGQRNQPQHF. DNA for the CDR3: TGCGCCAGCAGCTTGGATGGACAGCGCAATCAGCCCCAGCATTTT. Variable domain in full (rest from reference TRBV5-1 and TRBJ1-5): KAGVTQTPRYLIKTRGQQVTLSCSPISGHRSVSWYQQTPGQGLQFLFEYFSETQRNKGNFPGRFSGRQFSNSRSEMNVSTLELGDSALYLCASSLDGQRNQPQHFGDGTRLSIL.

The CDR3 coding sequence is TGCGCCAGCAGTCACGGGACAGGGTATGAAAAACTGTTTTTT. Amino acid sequence: CASSHGTGYEKLFF. The chain has TRBV5-1 and TRBJ1-4, with 9 bases aligning to TRBD1. The V gene's germline CDR1 is SGHRS and CDR2 YFSETQ. The CDR3 is 14 residues long. J gave up 6 bases and V 5 bases, and 5 bases lay outside the gene matches.

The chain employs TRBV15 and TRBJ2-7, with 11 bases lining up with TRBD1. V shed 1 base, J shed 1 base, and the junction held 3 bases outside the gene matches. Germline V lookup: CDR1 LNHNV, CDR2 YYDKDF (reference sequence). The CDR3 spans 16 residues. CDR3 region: CATSRAGTGGSYEQYF. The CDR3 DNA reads TGTGCCACCAGCAGAGCTGGGACAGGGGGGTCCTACGAGCAGTACTTC.

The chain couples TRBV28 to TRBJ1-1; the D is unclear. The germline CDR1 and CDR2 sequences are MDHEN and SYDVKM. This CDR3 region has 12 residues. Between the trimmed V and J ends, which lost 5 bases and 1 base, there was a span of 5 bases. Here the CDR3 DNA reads TGTGCCAGCAGTCTAAGGAACACTGAAGCTTTCTTT. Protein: CASSLRNTEAFF.

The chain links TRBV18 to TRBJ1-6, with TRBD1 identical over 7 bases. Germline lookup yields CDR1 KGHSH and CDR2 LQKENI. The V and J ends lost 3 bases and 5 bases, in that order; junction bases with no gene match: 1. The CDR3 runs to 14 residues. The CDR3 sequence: CASSPGQNNSPLHF. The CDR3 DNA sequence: TGTGCCAGCTCACCGGGACAGAATAATTCACCCCTCCACTTT. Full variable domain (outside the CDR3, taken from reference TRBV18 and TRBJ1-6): NAGVMQNPRHLVRRRGQEARLRCSPMKGHSHVYWYRQLPEEGLKFMVYLQKENIIDESGMPKERFSAEFPKEGPSILRIQQVVRGDSAAYFCASSPGQNNSPLHFGNGTRLTVT.